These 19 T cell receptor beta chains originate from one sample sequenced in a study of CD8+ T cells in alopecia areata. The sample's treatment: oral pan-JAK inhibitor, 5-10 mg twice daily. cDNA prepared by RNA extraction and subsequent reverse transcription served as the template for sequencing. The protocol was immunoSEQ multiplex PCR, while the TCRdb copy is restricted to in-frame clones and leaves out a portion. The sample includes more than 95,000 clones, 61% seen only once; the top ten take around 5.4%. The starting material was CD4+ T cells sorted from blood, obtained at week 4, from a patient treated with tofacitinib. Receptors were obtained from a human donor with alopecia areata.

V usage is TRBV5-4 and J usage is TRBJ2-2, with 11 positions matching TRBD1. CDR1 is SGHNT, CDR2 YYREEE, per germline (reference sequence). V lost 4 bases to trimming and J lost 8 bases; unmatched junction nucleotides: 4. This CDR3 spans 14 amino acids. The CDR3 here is CASSRDRGNGELFF. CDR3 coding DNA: TGTGCCAGCAGCCGGGACAGGGGGAATGGGGAGCTGTTTTTT.

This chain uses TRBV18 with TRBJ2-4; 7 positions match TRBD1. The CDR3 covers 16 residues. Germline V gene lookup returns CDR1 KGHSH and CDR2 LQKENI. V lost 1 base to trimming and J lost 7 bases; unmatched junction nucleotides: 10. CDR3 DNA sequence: TGTGCCAGCTCACCACTAAGGGCAGGGGGAACGAACATTCAGTACTTC. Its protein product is CASSPLRAGGTNIQYF.

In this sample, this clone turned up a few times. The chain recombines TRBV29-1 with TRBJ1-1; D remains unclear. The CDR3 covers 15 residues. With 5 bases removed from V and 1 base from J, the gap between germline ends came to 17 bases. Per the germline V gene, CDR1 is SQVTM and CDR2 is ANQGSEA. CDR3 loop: CSVFWASAKNTEAFF. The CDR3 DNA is TGCAGCGTTTTCTGGGCGTCAGCAAAGAACACTGAAGCTTTCTTT.

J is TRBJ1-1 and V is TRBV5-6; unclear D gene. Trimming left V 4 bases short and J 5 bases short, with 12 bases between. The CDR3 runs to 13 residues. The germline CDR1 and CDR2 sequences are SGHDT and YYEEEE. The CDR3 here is CASSPRHPTEAFF. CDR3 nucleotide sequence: TGTGCCAGCAGCCCTAGACACCCGACTGAAGCTTTCTTT.

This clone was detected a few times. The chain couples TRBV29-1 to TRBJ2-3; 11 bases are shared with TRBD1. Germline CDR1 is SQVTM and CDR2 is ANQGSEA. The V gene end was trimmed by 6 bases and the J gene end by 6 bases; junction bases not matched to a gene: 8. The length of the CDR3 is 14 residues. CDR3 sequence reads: CSVRTGGVQDTQYF. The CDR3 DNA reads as TGCAGCGTGAGGACAGGGGGCGTTCAGGATACGCAGTATTTT.

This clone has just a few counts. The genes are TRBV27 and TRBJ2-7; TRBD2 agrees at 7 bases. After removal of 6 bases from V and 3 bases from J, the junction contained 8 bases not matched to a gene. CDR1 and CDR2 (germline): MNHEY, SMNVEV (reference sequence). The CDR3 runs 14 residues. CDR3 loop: CASRLAGLNYEQYF. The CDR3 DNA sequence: TGTGCCAGCAGGTTAGCGGGTCTAAACTACGAGCAGTACTTC.

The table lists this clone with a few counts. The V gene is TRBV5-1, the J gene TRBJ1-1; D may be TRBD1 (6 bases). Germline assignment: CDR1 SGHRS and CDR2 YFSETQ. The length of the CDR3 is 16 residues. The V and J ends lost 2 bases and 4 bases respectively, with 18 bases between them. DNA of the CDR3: TGCGCCAGCAGCTTCTCTAGGGGGACTCGAGGCACTGAAGCTTTCTTT. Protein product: CASSFSRGTRGTEAFF.

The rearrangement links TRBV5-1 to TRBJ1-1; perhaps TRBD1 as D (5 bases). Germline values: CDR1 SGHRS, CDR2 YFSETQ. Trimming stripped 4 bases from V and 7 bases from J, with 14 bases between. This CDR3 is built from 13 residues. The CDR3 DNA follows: TGCGCCAGCAGCGTAGGGGCGAGTGTTGAAGCTTTCTTT. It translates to CASSVGASVEAFF.

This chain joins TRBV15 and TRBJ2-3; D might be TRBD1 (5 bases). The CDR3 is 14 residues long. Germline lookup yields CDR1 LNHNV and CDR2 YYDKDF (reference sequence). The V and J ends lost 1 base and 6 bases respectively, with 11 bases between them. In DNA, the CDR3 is TGTGCCACCAGCAGAGGTCAGGGTATTGATACGCAGTATTTT. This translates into CATSRGQGIDTQYF.

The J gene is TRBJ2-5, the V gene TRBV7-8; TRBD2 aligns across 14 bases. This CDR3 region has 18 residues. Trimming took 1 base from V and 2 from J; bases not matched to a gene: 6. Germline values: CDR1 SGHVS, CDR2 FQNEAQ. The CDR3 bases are TGTGCCAGCAGCTTAGATGGGACTAGCGGGGGTCTACAAGAGACCCAGTACTTC. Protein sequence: CASSLDGTSGGLQETQYF.

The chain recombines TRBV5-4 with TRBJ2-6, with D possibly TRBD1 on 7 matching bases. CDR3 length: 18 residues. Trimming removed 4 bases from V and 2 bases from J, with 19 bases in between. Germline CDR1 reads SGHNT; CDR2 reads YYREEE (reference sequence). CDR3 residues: CASSQGGLGGAGANVLTF. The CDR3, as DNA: TGTGCCAGCAGCCAAGGGGGGTTAGGGGGCGCTGGGGCCAACGTCCTGACTTTC. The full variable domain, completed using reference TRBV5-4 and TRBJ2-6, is ETGVTQSPTHLIKTRGQQVTLRCSSQSGHNTVSWYQQALGQGPQFIFQYYREEENGRGNFPPRFSGLQFPNYSSELNVNALELDDSALYLCASSQGGLGGAGANVLTFGAGSRLTVL.

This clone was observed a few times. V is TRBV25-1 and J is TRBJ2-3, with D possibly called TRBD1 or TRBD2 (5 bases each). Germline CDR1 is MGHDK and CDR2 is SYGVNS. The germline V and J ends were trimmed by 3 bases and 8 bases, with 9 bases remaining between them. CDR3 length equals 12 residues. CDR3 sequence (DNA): TGTGCCAGCAGTGACTGGGGGACTACGCAGTATTTT. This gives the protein CASSDWGTTQYF.

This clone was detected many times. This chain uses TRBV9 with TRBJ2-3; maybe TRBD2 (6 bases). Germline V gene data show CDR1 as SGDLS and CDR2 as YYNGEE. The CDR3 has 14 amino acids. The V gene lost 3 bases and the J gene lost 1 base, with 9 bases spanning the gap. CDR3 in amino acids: CASSARLGTDTQYF. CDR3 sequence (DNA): TGTGCCAGCAGCGCACGACTAGGCACAGATACGCAGTATTTT.

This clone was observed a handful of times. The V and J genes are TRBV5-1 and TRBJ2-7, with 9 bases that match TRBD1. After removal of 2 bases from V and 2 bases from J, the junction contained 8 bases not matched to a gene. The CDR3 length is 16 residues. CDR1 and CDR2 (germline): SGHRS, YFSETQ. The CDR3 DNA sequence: TGCGCCAGCAGCTTAAGATTCGGGACAGGGCCCTACGAGCAGTACTTC. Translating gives CASSLRFGTGPYEQYF. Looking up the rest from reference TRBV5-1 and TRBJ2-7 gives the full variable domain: KAGVTQTPRYLIKTRGQQVTLSCSPISGHRSVSWYQQTPGQGLQFLFEYFSETQRNKGNFPGRFSGRQFSNSRSEMNVSTLELGDSALYLCASSLRFGTGPYEQYFGPGTRLTVT.

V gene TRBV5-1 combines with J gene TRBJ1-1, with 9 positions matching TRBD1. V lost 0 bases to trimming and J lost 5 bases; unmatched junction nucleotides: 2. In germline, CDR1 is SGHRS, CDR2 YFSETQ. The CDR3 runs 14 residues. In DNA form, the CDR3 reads TGCGCCAGCAGCTTGGACAGGGGGCGGACTGAAGCTTTCTTT. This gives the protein CASSLDRGRTEAFF.

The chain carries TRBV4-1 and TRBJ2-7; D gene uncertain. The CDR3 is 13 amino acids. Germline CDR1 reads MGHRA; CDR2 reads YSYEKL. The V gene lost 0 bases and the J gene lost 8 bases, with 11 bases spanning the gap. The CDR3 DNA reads TGCGCCAGCAGCCAAGACGGCCCGTCCCAGCAGTACTTC. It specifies CASSQDGPSQQYF.

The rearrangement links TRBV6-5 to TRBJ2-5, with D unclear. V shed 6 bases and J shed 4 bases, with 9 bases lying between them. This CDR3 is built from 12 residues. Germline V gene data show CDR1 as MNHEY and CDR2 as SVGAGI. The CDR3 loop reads CASSPGLETQYF. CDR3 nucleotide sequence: TGTGCCAGCAGCCCCGGGCTAGAGACCCAGTACTTC.

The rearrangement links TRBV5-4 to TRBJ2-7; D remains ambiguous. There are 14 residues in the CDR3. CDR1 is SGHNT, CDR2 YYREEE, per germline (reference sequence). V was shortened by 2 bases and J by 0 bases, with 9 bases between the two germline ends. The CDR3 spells CASSFAGSSYEQYF. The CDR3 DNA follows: TGTGCCAGCAGCTTTGCCGGTAGCTCCTACGAGCAGTACTTC.

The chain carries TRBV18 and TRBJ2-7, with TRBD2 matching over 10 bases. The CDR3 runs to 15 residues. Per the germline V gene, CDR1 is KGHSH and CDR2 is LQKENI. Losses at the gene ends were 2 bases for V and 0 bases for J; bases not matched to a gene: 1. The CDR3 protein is CASSPGLADSYEQYF. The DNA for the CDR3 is TGTGCCAGCTCACCAGGACTAGCGGACTCCTACGAGCAGTACTTC.